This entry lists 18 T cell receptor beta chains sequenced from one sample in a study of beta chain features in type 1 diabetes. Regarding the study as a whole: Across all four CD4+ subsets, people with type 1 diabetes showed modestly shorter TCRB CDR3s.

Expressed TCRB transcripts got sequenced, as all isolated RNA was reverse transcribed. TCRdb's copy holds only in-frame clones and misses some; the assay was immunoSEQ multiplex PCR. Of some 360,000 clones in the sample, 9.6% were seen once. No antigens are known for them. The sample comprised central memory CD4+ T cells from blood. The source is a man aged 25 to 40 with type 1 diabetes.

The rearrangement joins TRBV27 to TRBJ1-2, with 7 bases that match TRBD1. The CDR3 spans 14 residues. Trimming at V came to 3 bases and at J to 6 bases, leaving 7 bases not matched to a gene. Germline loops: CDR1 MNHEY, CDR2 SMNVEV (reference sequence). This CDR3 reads CASSFRGSSDGYTF. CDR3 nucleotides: TGTGCCAGCAGTTTCAGGGGGAGTTCGGATGGCTACACCTTC.

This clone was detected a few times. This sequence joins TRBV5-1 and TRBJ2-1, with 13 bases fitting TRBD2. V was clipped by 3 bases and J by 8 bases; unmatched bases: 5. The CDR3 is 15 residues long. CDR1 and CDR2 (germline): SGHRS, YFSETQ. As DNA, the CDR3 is TGCGCCAGCAGCTGGACTAGCGGGAGCGAGCATGAGCAGTTCTTC. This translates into CASSWTSGSEHEQFF.

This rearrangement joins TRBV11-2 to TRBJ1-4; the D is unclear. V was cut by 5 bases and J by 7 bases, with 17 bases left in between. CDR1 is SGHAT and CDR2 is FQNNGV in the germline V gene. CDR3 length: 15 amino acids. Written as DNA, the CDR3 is TGTGCCAGCAGCCCGGACTCCCTGGGGTTTGAAAAACTGTTTTTT. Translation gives CASSPDSLGFEKLFF.

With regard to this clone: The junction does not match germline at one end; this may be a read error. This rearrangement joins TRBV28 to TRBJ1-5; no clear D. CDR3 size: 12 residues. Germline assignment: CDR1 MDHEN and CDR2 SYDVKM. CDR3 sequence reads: CASGLLSQPQHF. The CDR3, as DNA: TGTGCCAGCGGTTTATTAAGTCAGCCCCAGCATTTT.

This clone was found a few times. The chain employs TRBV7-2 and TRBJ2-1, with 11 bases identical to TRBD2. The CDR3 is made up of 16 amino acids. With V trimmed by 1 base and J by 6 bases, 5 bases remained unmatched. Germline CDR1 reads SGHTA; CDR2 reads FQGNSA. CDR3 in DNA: TGTGCCAGCAGCTTAGTCTCTAGCGGGGGGTCCAATGAGCAGTTCTTC. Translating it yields CASSLVSSGGSNEQFF.

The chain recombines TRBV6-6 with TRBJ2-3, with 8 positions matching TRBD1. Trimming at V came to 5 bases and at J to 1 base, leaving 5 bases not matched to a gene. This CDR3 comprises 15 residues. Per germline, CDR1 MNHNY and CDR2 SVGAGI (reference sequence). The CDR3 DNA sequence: TGTGCCAGCAGTAGGGGACAGGATCGCACAGATACGCAGTATTTT. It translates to CASSRGQDRTDTQYF.

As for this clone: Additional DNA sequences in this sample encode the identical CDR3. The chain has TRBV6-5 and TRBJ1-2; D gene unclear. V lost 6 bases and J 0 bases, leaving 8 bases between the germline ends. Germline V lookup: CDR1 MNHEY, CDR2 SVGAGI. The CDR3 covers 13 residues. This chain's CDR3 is CASSPQTNYGYTF. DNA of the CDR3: TGTGCCAGCAGCCCACAGACTAACTATGGCTACACCTTC.

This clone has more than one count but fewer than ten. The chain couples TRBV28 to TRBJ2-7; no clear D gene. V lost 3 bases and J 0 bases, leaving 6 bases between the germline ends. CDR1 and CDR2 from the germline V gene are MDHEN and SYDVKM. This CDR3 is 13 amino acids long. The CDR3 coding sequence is TGTGCCAGCAGTTTGACGGACTCCTACGAGCAGTACTTC. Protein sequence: CASSLTDSYEQYF. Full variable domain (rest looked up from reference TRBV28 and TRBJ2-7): DVKVTQSSRYLVKRTGEKVFLECVQDMDHENMFWYRQDPGLGLRLIYFSYDVKMKEKGDIPEGYSVSREKKERFSLILESASTNQTSMYLCASSLTDSYEQYFGPGTRLTVT.

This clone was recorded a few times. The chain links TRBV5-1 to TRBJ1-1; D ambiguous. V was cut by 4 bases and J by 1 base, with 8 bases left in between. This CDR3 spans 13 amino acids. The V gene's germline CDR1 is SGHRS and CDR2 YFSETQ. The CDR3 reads CASSQNKNTEAFF. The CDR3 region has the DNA TGCGCCAGCAGCCAGAACAAGAACACTGAAGCTTTCTTT.

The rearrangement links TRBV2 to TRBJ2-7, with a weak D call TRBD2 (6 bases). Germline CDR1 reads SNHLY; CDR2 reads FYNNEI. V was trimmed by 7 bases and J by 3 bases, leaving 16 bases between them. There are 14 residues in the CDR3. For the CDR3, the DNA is TGTGCCAGCATAAACGGGGAGGTTGGCTACGAGCAGTACTTC. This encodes CASINGEVGYEQYF. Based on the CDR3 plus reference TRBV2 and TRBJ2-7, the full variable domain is EPEVTQTPSHQVTQMGQEVILRCVPISNHLYFYWYRQILGQKVEFLVSFYNNEISEKSEIFDDQFSVERPDGSNFTLKIRSTKLEDSAMYFCASINGEVGYEQYFGPGTRLTVT.

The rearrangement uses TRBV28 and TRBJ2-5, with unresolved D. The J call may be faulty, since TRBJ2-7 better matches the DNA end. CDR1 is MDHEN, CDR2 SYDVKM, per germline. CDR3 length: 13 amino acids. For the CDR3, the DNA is TGTGCCAGCAGTTTAAACCCGCACCACGAGCAGTACTTC. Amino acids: CASSLNPHHEQYF.

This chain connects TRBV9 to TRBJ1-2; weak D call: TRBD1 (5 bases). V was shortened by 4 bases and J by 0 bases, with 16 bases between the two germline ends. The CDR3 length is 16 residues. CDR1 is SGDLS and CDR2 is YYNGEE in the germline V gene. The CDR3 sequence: CASSLRGGRANYGYTF. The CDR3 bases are TGTGCCAGCAGCCTCCGTGGGGGTAGGGCTAACTATGGCTACACCTTC.

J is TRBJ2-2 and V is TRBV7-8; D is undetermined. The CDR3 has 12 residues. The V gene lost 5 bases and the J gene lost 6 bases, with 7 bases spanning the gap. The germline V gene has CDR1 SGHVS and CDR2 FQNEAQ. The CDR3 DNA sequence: TGTGCCAGCAGCCGAATGTCCGGGGAGCTGTTTTTT. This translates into CASSRMSGELFF.

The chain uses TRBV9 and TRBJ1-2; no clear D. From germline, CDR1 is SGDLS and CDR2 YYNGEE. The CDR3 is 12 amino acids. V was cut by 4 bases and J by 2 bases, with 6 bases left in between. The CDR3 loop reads CASSKGNYGYTF. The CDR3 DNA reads TGTGCCAGCAGCAAAGGGAACTATGGCTACACCTTC. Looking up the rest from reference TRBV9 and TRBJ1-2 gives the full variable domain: DSGVTQTPKHLITATGQRVTLRCSPRSGDLSVYWYQQSLDQGLQFLIQYYNGEERAKGNILERFSAQQFPDLHSELNLSSLELGDSALYFCASSKGNYGYTFGSGTRLTVV.

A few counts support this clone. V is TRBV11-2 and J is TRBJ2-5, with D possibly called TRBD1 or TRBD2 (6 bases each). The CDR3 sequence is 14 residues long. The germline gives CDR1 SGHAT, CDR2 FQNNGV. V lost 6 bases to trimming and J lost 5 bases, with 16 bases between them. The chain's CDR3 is CASSPSGAGETQYF. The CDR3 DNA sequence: TGTGCCAGCAGTCCTTCAGGGGCGGGGGAGACCCAGTACTTC.

The CDR3 here is CASSTGTEPEQYF. For the CDR3, the DNA is TGTGCCAGCAGCACCGGGACAGAGCCCGAGCAGTACTTC. V and J are TRBV9 and TRBJ2-7; TRBD1 matches 7 bases. Unmatched junction bases numbered 7, after V lost 4 bases and J lost 6 bases. Germline V gene lookup returns CDR1 SGDLS and CDR2 YYNGEE. The CDR3 is 13 amino acids.

CDR3 amino acids: CASSFNRGLYEQYF. CDR3 DNA: TGTGCCAGCAGCTTCAACCGGGGACTCTACGAGCAGTACTTC. The rearrangement links TRBV11-2 to TRBJ2-7, with a weak D call TRBD2 (6 bases). The CDR3 contains 14 residues. Germline V CDR1 and CDR2: SGHAT, FQNNGV. The V gene lost 3 bases and the J gene lost 3 bases, with 12 bases spanning the gap. The full variable domain, in which reference TRBV11-2 and TRBJ2-7 provide the parts outside the CDR3, is EAGVAQSPRYKIIEKRQSVAFWCNPISGHATLYWYQQILGQGPKLLIQFQNNGVVDDSQLPKDRFSAERLKGVDSTLKIQPAKLEDSAVYLCASSFNRGLYEQYFGPGTRLTVT.

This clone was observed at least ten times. For the CDR3, the DNA is TGTGCCACCAGCCGCGACACATCGGCTGAGCAGTTCTTC. As protein: CATSRDTSAEQFF. The rearrangement links TRBV10-3 to TRBJ2-1; D is undetermined. CDR1 ENHRY and CDR2 SYGVKD come from the germline V gene. Trimming removed 10 bases from V and 9 bases from J, with 19 bases in between. This CDR3 is 13 amino acids long.